Here is one T cell receptor beta chain with its context. Its antigen remains undetermined. No base quality values were provided; no much bigger clone lies one nucleotide off. The sample is drawn from a study of T cell changes during pregnancy in multiple sclerosis (dated by TCRdb to 2018 to 2020). Regarding the research as a whole: The study examined how the T cell repertoire changed over the course of pregnancy in women with multiple sclerosis.

To prepare the library, the immunoSEQ multiplex PCR assay was applied. TCRdb obtained this table from immuneACCESS and retained in-frame rearrangements with V and J assigned. These tables miss some clones; where compared with another copy, unresolved V genes account for less than half of the shortfall, and the remainder is unexplained. This sample is represented by 100,000 or so clones; 90% of them were singletons. The ten largest make up under 0.8% of the sample. V lost 2 bases and J lost 14 bases; the stretch between them is 10 bases long. Via the germline V gene (reference sequence), CDR1 is MNHNY and CDR2 SVGAGI. The CDR3 numbers 11 residues from cysteine through phenylalanine. The retained sequence is limited to the CDR3, 33 bases, with the frame set at the first base.

The V and J genes are TRBV6-6 and TRBJ1-5, with TRBD1 perhaps the D gene, on 6 matching bases. This sample comprised peripheral blood, obtained in the second trimester of pregnancy. The sequence was collected from a female donor in good health, enrolled as a control in a pregnancy study. CDR3 region: CASSYATGKHF. The sequence in DNA is TGTGCCAGCAGTTACGCCACAGGGAAGCATTTT.